These 2 T cell receptor beta chains were sequenced from one sample in a study of T cell responses to AZD1222 COVID-19 vaccine. Generated by immunoSEQ multiplex PCR, the TCRdb table keeps only in-frame clones and is missing some. The table includes about 170,000 clones, 85% to 95% detected once. Source: peripheral blood, taken on day 0 of AZD1222 vaccination. These TCRs come from an adult in good health.

This clone showed up just once. This sequence joins TRBV18 and TRBJ1-2; TRBD1 aligns across 11 bases. The CDR3 consists of 18 residues. Germline CDR1 KGHSH, CDR2 LQKENI. J was trimmed by 2 bases and V by 2 bases; bases with no gene match: 10. This CDR3 reads CASSPYSDRGQVNYGYTF. The CDR3 region has the DNA TGTGCCAGCTCACCATATTCGGACAGGGGGCAAGTCAACTATGGCTACACCTTC.

The chain has TRBV7-8 and TRBJ1-1; maybe TRBD1 (5 bases). This CDR3 comprises 13 residues. Germline V gene sequence: CDR1 SGHVS, CDR2 FQNEAQ. V lost 3 bases and J 5 bases, leaving 10 bases between the germline ends. CDR3 in amino acids: CASSFSSGTEAFF. CDR3 coding DNA: TGTGCCAGCAGCTTCAGTTCAGGGACTGAAGCTTTCTTT.